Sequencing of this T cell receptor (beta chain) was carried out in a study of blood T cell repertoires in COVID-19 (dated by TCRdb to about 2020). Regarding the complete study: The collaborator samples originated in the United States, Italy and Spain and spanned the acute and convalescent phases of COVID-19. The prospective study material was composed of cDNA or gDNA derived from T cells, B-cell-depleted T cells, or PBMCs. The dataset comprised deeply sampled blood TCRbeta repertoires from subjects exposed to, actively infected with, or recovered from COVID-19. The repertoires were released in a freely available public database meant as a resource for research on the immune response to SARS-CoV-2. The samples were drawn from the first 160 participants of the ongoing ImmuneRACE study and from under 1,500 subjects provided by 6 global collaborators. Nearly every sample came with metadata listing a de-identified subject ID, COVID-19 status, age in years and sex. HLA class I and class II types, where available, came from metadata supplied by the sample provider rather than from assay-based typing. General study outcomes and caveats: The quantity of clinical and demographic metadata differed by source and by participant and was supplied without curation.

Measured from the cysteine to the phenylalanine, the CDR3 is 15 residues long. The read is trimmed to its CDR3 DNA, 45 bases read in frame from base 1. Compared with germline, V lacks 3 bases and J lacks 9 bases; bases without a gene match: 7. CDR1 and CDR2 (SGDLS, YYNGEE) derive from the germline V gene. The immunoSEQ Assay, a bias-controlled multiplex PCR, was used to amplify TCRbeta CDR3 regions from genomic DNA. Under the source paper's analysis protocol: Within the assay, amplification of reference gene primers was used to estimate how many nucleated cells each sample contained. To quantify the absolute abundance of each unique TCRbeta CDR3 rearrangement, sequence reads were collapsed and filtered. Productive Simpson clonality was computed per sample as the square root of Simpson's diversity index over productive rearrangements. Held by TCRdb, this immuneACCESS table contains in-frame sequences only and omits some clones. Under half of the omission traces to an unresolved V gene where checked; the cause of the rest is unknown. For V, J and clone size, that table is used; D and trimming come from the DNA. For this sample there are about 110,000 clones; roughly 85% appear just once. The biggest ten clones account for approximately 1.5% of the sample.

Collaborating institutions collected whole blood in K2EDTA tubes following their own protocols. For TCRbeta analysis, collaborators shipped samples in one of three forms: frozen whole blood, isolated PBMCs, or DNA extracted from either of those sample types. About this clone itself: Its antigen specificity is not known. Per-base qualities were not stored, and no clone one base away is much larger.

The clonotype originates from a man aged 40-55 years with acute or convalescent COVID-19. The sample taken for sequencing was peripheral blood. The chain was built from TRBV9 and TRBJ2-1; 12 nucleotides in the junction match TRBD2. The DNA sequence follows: TGTGCCAGCAGCGCTAGCGGGAGGGGTATCGGTGAGCAGTTCTTC. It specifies CASSASGRGIGEQFF.